This TCR beta chain was recorded in a study of T cell responses to AZD1222 COVID-19 vaccine. The overall study: Pooling was applied to second doses at about 4 or about 12 weeks.

The germline V and J ends were trimmed by 3 bases and 7 bases, with 12 bases remaining between them. CDR3 length: 14 amino acids. The germline CDR1 and CDR2 sequences are LNHDA and SQIVND (reference sequence). TCRdb keeps only in-frame clones here, not all; method: immunoSEQ multiplex PCR. The sample holds 130,000 or so clones, about 93% seen once. This specimen was peripheral blood, taken on day 0 of AZD1222 vaccination. The genes are TRBV19 and TRBJ1-4; D unclear. The clonotype comes from an adult in good health. In nucleotides, the CDR3 is TGTGCCAGTAGTATTTTGGGCACTGGTGAAAAACTGTTTTTT. This sequence encodes CASSILGTGEKLFF.